Below are 16 T cell receptor beta chains sequenced from a single sample in a study of blood T cell repertoires in COVID-19. Generated by immunoSEQ multiplex PCR, the TCRdb table keeps only in-frame clones and is missing some. Of under 95,000 clones in the sample, approximately 86% were seen once. Sequencing input: peripheral blood. Receptors were obtained from a woman over 75 with acute or convalescent COVID-19.

The chain recombines TRBV28 with TRBJ2-1; TRBD2 aligns across 13 bases. The CDR3 loop spans 18 amino acids. Germline V CDR1 and CDR2: MDHEN, SYDVKM. V was clipped by 6 bases and J by 8 bases; unmatched bases: 16. CDR3 in DNA: TGTGCCAGCAGCCGATCAAGGTCGGGACTAGCGGGATTCGATGAGCAGTTCTTC. Its translation: CASSRSRSGLAGFDEQFF.

This chain joins TRBV6-5 and TRBJ2-4; possibly TRBD1 for D (6 bases). Germline V gene sequence: CDR1 MNHEY, CDR2 SVGAGI. V lost 4 bases and J lost 3, with 13 bases in between. This CDR3 has 15 residues. The CDR3: CASSSGWTDKNIQYF. CDR3 nucleotides: TGTGCCAGCAGTTCAGGTTGGACAGACAAAAACATTCAGTACTTC.

V is TRBV7-3 and J is TRBJ2-3; 8 nucleotides align to TRBD2. The CDR3 has 14 residues. J was trimmed by 3 bases and V by 6 bases; bases with no gene match: 5. CDR1 and CDR2 from the germline V gene are SGHTA and FQGTGA. The CDR3 DNA reads as TGTGCCAGCAGGGATAGCGGGGAGACAGATACGCAGTATTTT. It yields the protein CASRDSGETDTQYF. Filled out from reference TRBV7-3 and TRBJ2-3, the complete variable domain reads GAGVSQTPSNKVTEKGKYVELRCDPISGHTALYWYRQSLGQGPEFLIYFQGTGAADDSGLPNDRFFAVRPEGSVSTLKIQRTERGDSAVYLCASRDSGETDTQYFGPGTRLTVL.

On this clone: In the same sample, other DNA sequences code for this CDR3. The V and J genes are TRBV3-1 (or the pseudogene TRBV3-2) and TRBJ2-5; no reliable D call. The V and J ends lost 1 base and 4 bases respectively, with 4 bases between them. Germline assignment: CDR1 LGHDT and CDR2 YNNKEL (reference sequence). The CDR3 has 12 residues. CDR3 nucleotides: TGTGCCAGCAGCCAAGGTCGAGAGACCCAGTACTTC. It translates to CASSQGRETQYF.

The V gene is TRBV5-1, the J gene TRBJ1-2; D might be TRBD1 (6 bases). V gave up 4 bases and J gave up 3 bases, with 13 bases separating them. The germline V gene encodes CDR1 SGHRS and CDR2 YFSETQ. This CDR3 is 14 amino acids long. CDR3 region: CASSPGTPHYGYTF. In DNA, the CDR3 is TGCGCCAGCAGCCCCGGGACACCCCACTATGGCTACACCTTC.

The CDR3 loop reads CASSPTVENTIYF. The CDR3 nucleotides read TGTGCCAGCTCACCGACAGTGGAAAACACCATATATTTT. V and J are TRBV18 and TRBJ1-3; weak D call: TRBD1 (5 bases). Germline values: CDR1 KGHSH, CDR2 LQKENI. This CDR3 has 13 residues. With 3 bases removed from V and 6 bases from J, the gap between germline ends came to 9 bases.

The chain is built from TRBV7-9 and TRBJ1-4, with 11 bases aligning to TRBD1. Germline-derived CDR1 and CDR2 are SEHNR and FQNEAQ (reference sequence). V shed 2 bases and J 7 bases; nucleotides not matched to a gene: 6. The CDR3 contains 16 residues. As DNA, the CDR3 is TGTGCCAGCAGCTTAACGGGACAGGGGGAGGTTGAAAAACTGTTTTTT. Protein sequence: CASSLTGQGEVEKLFF. Variable domain in full (rest from reference TRBV7-9 and TRBJ1-4): DTGVSQNPRHKITKRGQNVTFRCDPISEHNRLYWYRQTLGQGPEFLTYFQNEAQLEKSRLLSDRFSAERPKGSFSTLEIQRTEQGDSAMYLCASSLTGQGEVEKLFFGSGTQLSVL.

The chain links TRBV7-2 to TRBJ2-5; D is possibly TRBD1 (6 bases). The CDR3 spans 17 residues. V was trimmed by 5 bases and J by 5 bases, leaving 24 bases between them. Per the germline V gene, CDR1 is SGHTA and CDR2 is FQGNSA. Written as DNA, the CDR3 is TGTGCCAGCAGCCCTAGGGCCCGAGGGGGTGAGAGGGAGACCCAGTACTTC. This sequence encodes CASSPRARGGERETQYF.

This clone was seen a single time. CDR3 residues: CASSSGTSAYNSYNEQFF. The CDR3 nucleotides read TGTGCCAGCAGCTCCGGGACTAGCGCATACAACTCCTACAATGAGCAGTTCTTC. V gene TRBV7-8 combines with J gene TRBJ2-1, with 10 nucleotides matching TRBD2. The CDR3 contains 18 residues. Looked up from germline, CDR1 is SGHVS and CDR2 is FQNEAQ. Germline trimming cut 4 bases from V and 0 bases from J; bases unmatched to any gene: 9.

V gene TRBV4-1 combines with J gene TRBJ2-3, with 8 bases identical to TRBD2. The V gene's germline CDR1 is MGHRA and CDR2 YSYEKL. The CDR3 is 18 amino acids. The trim removed 0 bases at V and 7 bases at J, leaving 15 bases unmatched. The CDR3 nucleotides read TGCGCCAGCAGCCAAGATGGGACGGGAGGGCTTTCAATGTATACGCAGTATTTT. This encodes CASSQDGTGGLSMYTQYF.

V gene TRBV6-5 combines with J gene TRBJ2-3, with TRBD2 identical over 8 bases. The junction had 6 bases not matched to a gene; V was cut back by 0 bases and J by 4 bases. Germline-derived CDR1 and CDR2 are MNHEY and SVGAGI. This CDR3 has 16 residues. This CDR3 reads CASSYSPGTRADTQYF. The DNA for the CDR3 is TGTGCCAGCAGTTACTCCCCCGGGACTAGGGCAGATACGCAGTATTTT.

This sequence joins TRBV5-4 and TRBJ1-1, with 9 bases identical to TRBD1. Germline trimming cut 3 bases from V and 0 bases from J; bases unmatched to any gene: 3. Germline-derived CDR1 and CDR2 are SGHNT and YYREEE (reference sequence). This CDR3 has 15 residues. The DNA for the CDR3 is TGTGCCAGCAGCTGGGGACAGGGAGTGAACACTGAAGCTTTCTTT. This gives the protein CASSWGQGVNTEAFF.

This chain uses TRBV19 with TRBJ1-2; no firm D call. This CDR3 contains 13 residues. Per the germline V gene, CDR1 is LNHDA and CDR2 is SQIVND (reference sequence). Trimming shortened V by 7 bases and J by 0 bases, and 9 bases separated the two germline ends. The CDR3 nucleotides are TGTGCCAGTACGAGAACGGCTAACTATGGCTACACCTTC. Its protein is CASTRTANYGYTF.

V is TRBV5-4 and J is TRBJ2-5, with D perhaps TRBD1 (5 bases). The CDR3 sequence is 14 residues long. Germline CDR1 is SGHNT and CDR2 is YYREEE (reference sequence). With 4 bases removed from V and 2 bases from J, the gap between germline ends came to 12 bases. The CDR3 nucleotides read TGTGCCAGCAGCAGACGACAGATACAAGAGACCCAGTACTTC. Encoded protein: CASSRRQIQETQYF.

The chain carries TRBV28 and TRBJ2-3; 10 positions match TRBD2. Germline V gene sequence: CDR1 MDHEN, CDR2 SYDVKM. V dropped 2 bases and J dropped 6; count of bases not matched to a gene: 8. The length of the CDR3 is 16 residues. The CDR3 DNA reads TGTGCCAGCAGTTTAGGGCTAGCGGGAGTTGGTGATACGCAGTATTTT. It is translated as CASSLGLAGVGDTQYF.

This chain uses TRBV6-5 with TRBJ2-7; possibly TRBD1 for D (6 bases). The CDR3 runs 15 residues. CDR1 and CDR2 from the germline V gene are MNHEY and SVGAGI. V lost 0 bases and J 2 bases, leaving 11 bases between the germline ends. The CDR3 region has the DNA TGTGCCAGCAGTTACTCTGCAGGGGTAGCCTACGAGCAGTACTTC. As protein: CASSYSAGVAYEQYF.